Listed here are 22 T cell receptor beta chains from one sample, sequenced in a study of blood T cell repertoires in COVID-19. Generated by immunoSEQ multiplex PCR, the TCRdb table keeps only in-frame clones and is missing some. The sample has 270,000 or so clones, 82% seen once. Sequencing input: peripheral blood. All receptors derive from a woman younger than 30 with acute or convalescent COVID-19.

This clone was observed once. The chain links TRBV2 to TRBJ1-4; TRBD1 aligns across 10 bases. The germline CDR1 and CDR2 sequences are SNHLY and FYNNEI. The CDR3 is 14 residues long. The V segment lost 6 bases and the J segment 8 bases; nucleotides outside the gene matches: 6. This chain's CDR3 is CASRGTGEWEKLFF. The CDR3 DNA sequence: TGTGCCAGCAGGGGGACAGGGGAGTGGGAAAAACTGTTTTTT. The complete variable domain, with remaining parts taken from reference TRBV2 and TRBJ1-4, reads EPEVTQTPSHQVTQMGQEVILRCVPISNHLYFYWYRQILGQKVEFLVSFYNNEISEKSEIFDDQFSVERPDGSNFTLKIRSTKLEDSAMYFCASRGTGEWEKLFFGSGTQLSVL.

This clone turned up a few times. CDR3 protein: CASSPRYVPQGSNYGYTF. DNA for the CDR3: TGTGCCAGCAGCCCGAGGTACGTCCCACAGGGCTCCAACTATGGCTACACCTTC. The rearrangement joins TRBV7-8 to TRBJ1-2; TRBD1 is a possible D gene (6 bases). V was shortened by 5 bases and J by 2 bases, with 24 bases between the two germline ends. The germline gives CDR1 SGHVS, CDR2 FQNEAQ. CDR3 length: 18 amino acids.

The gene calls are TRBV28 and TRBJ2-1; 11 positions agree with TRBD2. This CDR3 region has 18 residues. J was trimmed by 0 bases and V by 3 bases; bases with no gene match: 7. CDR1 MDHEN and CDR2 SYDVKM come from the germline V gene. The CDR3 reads CASSLGLAVLDSYNEQFF. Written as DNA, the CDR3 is TGTGCCAGCAGTTTGGGACTAGCGGTACTAGACTCCTACAATGAGCAGTTCTTC.

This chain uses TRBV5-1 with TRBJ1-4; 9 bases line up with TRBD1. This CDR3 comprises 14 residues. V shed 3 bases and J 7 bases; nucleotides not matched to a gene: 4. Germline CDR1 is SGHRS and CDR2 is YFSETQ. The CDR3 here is CASSSGTGSEKLFF. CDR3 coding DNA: TGCGCCAGCAGCTCCGGGACAGGGAGTGAAAAACTGTTTTTT.

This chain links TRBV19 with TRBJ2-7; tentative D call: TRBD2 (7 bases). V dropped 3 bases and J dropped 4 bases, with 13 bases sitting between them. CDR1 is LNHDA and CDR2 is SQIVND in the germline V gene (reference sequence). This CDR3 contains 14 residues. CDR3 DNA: TGTGCCAGTAGTATCCGGGGGGCGGTGTACGAGCAGTACTTC. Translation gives CASSIRGAVYEQYF.

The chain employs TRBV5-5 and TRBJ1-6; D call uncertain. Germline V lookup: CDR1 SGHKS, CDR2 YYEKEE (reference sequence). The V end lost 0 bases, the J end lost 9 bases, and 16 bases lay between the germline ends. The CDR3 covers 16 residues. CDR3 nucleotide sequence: TGTGCCAGCAGCTTGGCTTGGTGGGCAGAGAGTTCACCCCTCCACTTT. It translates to CASSLAWWAESSPLHF.

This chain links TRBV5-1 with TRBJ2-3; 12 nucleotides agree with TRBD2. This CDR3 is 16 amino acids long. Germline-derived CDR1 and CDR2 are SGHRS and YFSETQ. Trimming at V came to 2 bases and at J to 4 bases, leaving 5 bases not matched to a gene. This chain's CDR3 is CASSFLAGGLSDTQYF. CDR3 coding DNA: TGCGCCAGCAGCTTCCTAGCGGGAGGGCTTTCAGATACGCAGTATTTT.

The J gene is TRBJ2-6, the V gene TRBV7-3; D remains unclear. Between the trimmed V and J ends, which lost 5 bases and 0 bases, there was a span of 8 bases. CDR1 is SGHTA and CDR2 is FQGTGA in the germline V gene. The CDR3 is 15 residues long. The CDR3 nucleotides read TGTGCCAGCAGCCCGCGGCTCTCTGGGGCCAACGTCCTGACTTTC. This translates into CASSPRLSGANVLTF. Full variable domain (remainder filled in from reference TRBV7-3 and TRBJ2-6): GAGVSQTPSNKVTEKGKYVELRCDPISGHTALYWYRQSLGQGPEFLIYFQGTGAADDSGLPNDRFFAVRPEGSVSTLKIQRTERGDSAVYLCASSPRLSGANVLTFGAGSRLTVL.

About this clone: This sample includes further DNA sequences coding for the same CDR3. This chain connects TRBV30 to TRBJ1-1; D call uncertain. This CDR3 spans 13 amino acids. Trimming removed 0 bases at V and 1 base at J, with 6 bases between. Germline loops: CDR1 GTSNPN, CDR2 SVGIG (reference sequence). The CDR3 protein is CAWSVGGNTEAFF. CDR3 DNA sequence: TGTGCCTGGAGTGTGGGAGGGAACACTGAAGCTTTCTTT. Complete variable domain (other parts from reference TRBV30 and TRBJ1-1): SQTIHQWPATLVQPVGSPLSLECTVEGTSNPNLYWYRQAAGRGLQLLFYSVGIGQISSEVPQNLSASRPQDRQFILSSKKLLLSDSGFYLCAWSVGGNTEAFFGQGTRLTVV.

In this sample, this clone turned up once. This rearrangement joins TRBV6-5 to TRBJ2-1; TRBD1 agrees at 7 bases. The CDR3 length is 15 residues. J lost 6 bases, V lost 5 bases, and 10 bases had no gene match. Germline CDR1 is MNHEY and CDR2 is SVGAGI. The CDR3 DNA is TGTGCCAGCAGTAGCACGGGACAGAGGTTCAATGAGCAGTTCTTC. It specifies CASSSTGQRFNEQFF.

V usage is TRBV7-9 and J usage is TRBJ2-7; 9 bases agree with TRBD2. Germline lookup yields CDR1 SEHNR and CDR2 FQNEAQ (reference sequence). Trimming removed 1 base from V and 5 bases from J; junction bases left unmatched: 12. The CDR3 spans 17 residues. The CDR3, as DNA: TGTGCCAGCAGCTTAGTTGGTACGGCGGGAGGGCAGGACGAGCAGTACTTC. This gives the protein CASSLVGTAGGQDEQYF.

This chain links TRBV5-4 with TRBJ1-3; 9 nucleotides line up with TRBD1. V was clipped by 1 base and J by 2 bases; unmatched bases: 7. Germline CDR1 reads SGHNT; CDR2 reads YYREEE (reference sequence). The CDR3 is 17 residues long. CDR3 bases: TGTGCCAGCAGCTTGACGGACAGGGGAATGGCTGGAAACACCATATATTTT. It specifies CASSLTDRGMAGNTIYF.

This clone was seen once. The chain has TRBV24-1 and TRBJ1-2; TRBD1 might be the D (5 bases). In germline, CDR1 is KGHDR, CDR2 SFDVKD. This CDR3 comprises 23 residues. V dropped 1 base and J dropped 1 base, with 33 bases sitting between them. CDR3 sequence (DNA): TGTGCCACCAGTGATTTAGGTGGGGCACCAAGTTTTACCCACGGGGGAATTAACTATGGCTACACCTTC. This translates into CATSDLGGAPSFTHGGINYGYTF.

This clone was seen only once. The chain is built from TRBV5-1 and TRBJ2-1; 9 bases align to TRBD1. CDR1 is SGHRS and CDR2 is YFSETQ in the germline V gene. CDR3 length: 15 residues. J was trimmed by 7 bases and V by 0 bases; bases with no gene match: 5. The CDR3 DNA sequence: TGCGCCAGCAGCTTGGGGGACAGGGTCAAGAATGAGCAGTTCTTC. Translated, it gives CASSLGDRVKNEQFF.

CDR3 protein: CASSYGTEGGEQFF. The CDR3 bases are TGTGCCAGCAGTTACGGTACGGAAGGCGGAGAGCAGTTCTTC. This sequence joins TRBV6-2 or TRBV6-3 and TRBJ2-1; D is undetermined. The CDR3 length is 14 residues. With 2 bases removed from V and 10 bases from J, the gap between germline ends came to 15 bases. Germline V gives CDR1 MNHEY, CDR2 SVGEGT.

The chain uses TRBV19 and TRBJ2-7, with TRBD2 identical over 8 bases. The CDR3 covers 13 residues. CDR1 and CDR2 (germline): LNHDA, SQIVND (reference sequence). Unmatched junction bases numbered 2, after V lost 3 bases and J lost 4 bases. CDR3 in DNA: TGTGCCAGTAGTATGGGACTAGGTTACGAGCAGTACTTC. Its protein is CASSMGLGYEQYF.

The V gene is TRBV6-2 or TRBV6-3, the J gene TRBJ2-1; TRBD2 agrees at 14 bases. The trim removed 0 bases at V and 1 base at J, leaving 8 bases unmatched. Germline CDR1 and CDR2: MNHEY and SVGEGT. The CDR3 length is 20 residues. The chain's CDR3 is CASSYSGGTSGSRSYNEQFF. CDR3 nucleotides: TGTGCCAGCAGTTACTCGGGGGGGACTAGCGGGAGTCGATCCTACAATGAGCAGTTCTTC.

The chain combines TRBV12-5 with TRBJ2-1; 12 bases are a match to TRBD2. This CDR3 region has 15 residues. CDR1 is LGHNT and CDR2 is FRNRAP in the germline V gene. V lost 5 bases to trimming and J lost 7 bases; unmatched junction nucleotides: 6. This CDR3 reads CASGRLAGAGNEQFF. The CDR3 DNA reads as TGTGCTAGTGGTCGACTAGCGGGAGCGGGTAATGAGCAGTTCTTC.

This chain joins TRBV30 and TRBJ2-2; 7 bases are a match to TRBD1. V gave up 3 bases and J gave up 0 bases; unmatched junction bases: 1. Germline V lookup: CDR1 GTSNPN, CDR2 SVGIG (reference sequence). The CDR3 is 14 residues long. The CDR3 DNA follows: TGTGCCTGGAGCGGGACAGCGAACACCGGGGAGCTGTTTTTT. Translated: CAWSGTANTGELFF.

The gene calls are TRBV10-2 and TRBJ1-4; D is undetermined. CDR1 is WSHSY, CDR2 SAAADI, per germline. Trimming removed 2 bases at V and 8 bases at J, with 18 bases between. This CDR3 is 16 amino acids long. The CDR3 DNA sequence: TGCGCCAGCAGTGAGCCCACGGAAGGAGAGAAAGAAAAACTGTTTTTT. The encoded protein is CASSEPTEGEKEKLFF.

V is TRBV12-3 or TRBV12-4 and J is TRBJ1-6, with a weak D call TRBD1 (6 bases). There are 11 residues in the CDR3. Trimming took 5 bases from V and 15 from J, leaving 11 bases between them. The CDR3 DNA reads TGTGCCAGCAGTACACAGGGAGTCCTCCACTTT. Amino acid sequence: CASSTQGVLHF.

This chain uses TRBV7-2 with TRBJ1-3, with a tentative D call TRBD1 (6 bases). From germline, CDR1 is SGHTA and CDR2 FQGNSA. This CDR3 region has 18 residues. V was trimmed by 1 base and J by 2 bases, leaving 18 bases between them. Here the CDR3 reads CASSLGNRAVGPGNTIYF. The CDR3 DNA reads TGTGCCAGCAGCTTAGGAAACAGGGCGGTTGGCCCTGGAAACACCATATATTTT.